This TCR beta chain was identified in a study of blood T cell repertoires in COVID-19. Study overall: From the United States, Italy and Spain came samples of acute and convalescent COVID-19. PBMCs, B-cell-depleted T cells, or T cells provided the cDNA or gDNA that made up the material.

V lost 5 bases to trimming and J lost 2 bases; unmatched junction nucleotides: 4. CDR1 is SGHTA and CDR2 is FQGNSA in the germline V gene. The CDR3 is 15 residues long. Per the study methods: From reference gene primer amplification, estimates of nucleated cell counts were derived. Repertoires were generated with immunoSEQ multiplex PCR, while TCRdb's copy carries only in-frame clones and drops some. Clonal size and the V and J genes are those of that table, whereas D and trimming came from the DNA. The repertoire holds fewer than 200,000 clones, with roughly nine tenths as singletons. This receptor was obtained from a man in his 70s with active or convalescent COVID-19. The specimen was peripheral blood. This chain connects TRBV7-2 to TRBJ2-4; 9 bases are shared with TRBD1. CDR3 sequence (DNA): TGTGCCAGCAGCACAACAGGGGGCACCAAAAACATTCAGTACTTC. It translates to CASSTTGGTKNIQYF.